The 9 T cell receptor beta chains presented below share a single source sample, sequenced in a study of T-cell reconstitution after alpha-beta-depleted transplantation in children. As it was prepared, the TCRbeta library received unique molecular identifiers. TCRdb reanalysed the PCR reads using MiXCR and keeps one entry per CDR3 protein. The sample holds fewer than 1 million distinct CDR3 sequences, roughly 16% seen once. Here the sequenced sample was PBMCs, mostly from graft donor cells, taken 360 days after TCRalphabeta/CD19-depleted stem cell transplant. These receptors came from a male patient younger than 18 who had a stem cell transplant for acute lymphoblastic leukemia, so the T cells may come from the graft donor.

The chain combines TRBV5-1 with TRBJ2-7; 8 positions match TRBD2. V trimming: 1 base; J trimming: 3 bases; junction bases outside the gene matches: 3. The CDR3 is made up of 14 amino acids. Germline CDR1 is SGHRS and CDR2 is YFSETQ. The CDR3 here is CASSLWSGGYEQYF. For the CDR3, the DNA is TGCGCCAGCAGCTTGTGGAGCGGGGGCTACGAGCAGTACTTC.

V and J are TRBV7-9 and TRBJ1-5; no firm D call. Germline CDR1 and CDR2: SEHNR and FQNEAQ (reference sequence). CDR3 length: 12 amino acids. V lost 5 bases to trimming and J lost 6 bases, with 8 bases between them. CDR3 region: CASSEISQPQHF. DNA for the CDR3: TGTGCCAGCAGCGAAATCAGTCAGCCCCAGCATTTT.

J is TRBJ2-2 and V is TRBV20-1; TRBD1 aligns across 9 bases. The CDR3 length is 15 residues. CDR1 is DFQATT, CDR2 SNEGSKA, per germline (reference sequence). V trimming: 5 bases; J trimming: 7 bases; junction bases outside the gene matches: 11. Written as DNA, the CDR3 is TGCAGTGCTTCATACAACAGGGGGCGCGGCGGGGAGCTGTTTTTT. Its protein product is CSASYNRGRGGELFF.

At least ten counts were recorded for this clonotype. The genes are TRBV5-1 and TRBJ2-1; 7 bases are shared with TRBD1. The CDR3 extends over 14 amino acids. The junction had 6 bases not matched to a gene; V was cut back by 1 base and J by 8 bases. Germline CDR1 and CDR2: SGHRS and YFSETQ. The DNA for the CDR3 is TGCGCCAGCAGCTTGTTTGTAGGGGGCGATGAGCAGTTCTTC. This gives the protein CASSLFVGGDEQFF.

V is TRBV6-5 and J is TRBJ1-2; no firm D call. Trimming shortened V by 7 bases and J by 5 bases, and 17 bases separated the two germline ends. This CDR3 has 14 residues. Per germline, CDR1 MNHEY and CDR2 SVGAGI. The CDR3 DNA sequence: TGTGCCAGCACTTGGGTTGAGACTTCTTATGGCTACACCTTC. It encodes CASTWVETSYGYTF.

The sample holds a few counts of this clonotype. The genes are TRBV5-1 and TRBJ2-5; weak D call: TRBD1 (5 bases). The germline V and J ends were trimmed by 2 bases and 5 bases, with 13 bases remaining between them. The CDR3 totals 14 residues. Germline-derived CDR1 and CDR2 are SGHRS and YFSETQ. CDR3 loop: CASSLGAARETQYF. Written as DNA, the CDR3 is TGCGCCAGCAGCTTAGGGGCCGCACGGGAGACCCAGTACTTC.

This clonotype has at least ten counts. The chain couples TRBV29-1 to TRBJ2-1, with a possible D match to TRBD2 (5 bases). Germline V gene sequence: CDR1 SQVTM, CDR2 ANQGSEA. The CDR3 has 13 residues. V was pared by 4 bases and J by 5 bases, with 12 bases between. CDR3 in amino acids: CSVVTSKDNEQFF. The DNA for the CDR3 is TGCAGCGTTGTCACTAGTAAGGACAATGAGCAGTTCTTC.

This clonotype has more than one count but fewer than ten. The rearrangement joins TRBV10-3 to TRBJ2-1; 12 positions agree with TRBD2. This CDR3 has 15 amino acids. The J segment lost 8 bases and the V segment lost 7 bases, leaving 9 bases of the junction unmatched. CDR1 and CDR2 from the germline V gene are ENHRY and SYGVKD. CDR3 in amino acids: CAINGLAGTGHEQFF. Here the CDR3 DNA reads TGTGCCATCAACGGACTAGCGGGAACCGGGCATGAGCAGTTCTTC.

The V and J genes are TRBV10-3 and TRBJ2-5, with TRBD2 matching over 7 bases. The ends lost 0 bases at V and 9 bases at J; junction bases unmatched: 13. Germline V gene data show CDR1 as ENHRY and CDR2 as SYGVKD. CDR3 length: 16 amino acids. CDR3 DNA sequence: TGTGCCATCAGTGAGTCGACTAGCCGGGGCGGGGGAGCCCAGTACTTC. Its translation is CAISESTSRGGGAQYF.